This TCR beta chain stems from a study of somatic mutations in cytotoxic T cells in rheumatoid arthritis. In regard to this clone: Its cognate antigen is unknown.

General study findings and limits: It was found that CD8+ T-cell clonality in rheumatoid arthritis patients did not differ significantly from that in age-matched healthy controls.

Data came from immunoSEQ multiplex PCR; TCRdb stores just in-frame clones and leaves some out. The sample shows about 1,400 clones, about 91% of them seen only once. Positive magnetic bead selection was used to isolate CD4+ and CD8+ cells; purity was checked by flow cytometry. With 3 bases removed from V and 2 bases from J, the gap between germline ends came to 10 bases. Germline loops: CDR1 SEHNR, CDR2 FQNEAQ (reference sequence). This CDR3 comprises 14 residues. The origin of this receptor is a woman aged 70-85 years with rheumatoid arthritis. Input material: CD8+ T cells sorted from blood. The chain employs TRBV7-9 and TRBJ2-5; tentatively, D is TRBD1 (6 bases). CDR3 residues: CASSFQQGQETQYF. In nucleotides, the CDR3 is TGTGCCAGCAGCTTCCAACAGGGACAAGAGACCCAGTACTTC.